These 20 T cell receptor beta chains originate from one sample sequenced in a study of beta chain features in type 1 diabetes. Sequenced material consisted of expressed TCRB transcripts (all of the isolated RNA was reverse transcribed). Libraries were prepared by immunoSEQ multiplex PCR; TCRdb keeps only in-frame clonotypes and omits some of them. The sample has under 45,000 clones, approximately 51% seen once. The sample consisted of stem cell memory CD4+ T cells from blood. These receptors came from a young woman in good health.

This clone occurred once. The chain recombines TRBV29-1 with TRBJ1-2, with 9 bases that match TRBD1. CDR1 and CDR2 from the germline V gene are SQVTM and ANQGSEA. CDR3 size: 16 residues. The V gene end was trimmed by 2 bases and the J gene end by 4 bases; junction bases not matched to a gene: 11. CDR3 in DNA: TGCAGCGTTGAACCCGGGACAGGGTTCGTGGGCTATGGCTACACCTTC. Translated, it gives CSVEPGTGFVGYGYTF. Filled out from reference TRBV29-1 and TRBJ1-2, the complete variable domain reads SAVISQKPSRDICQRGTSLTIQCQVDSQVTMMFWYRQQPGQSLTLIATANQGSEATYESGFVIDKFPISRPNLTFSTLTVSNMSPEDSSIYLCSVEPGTGFVGYGYTFGSGTRLTVV.

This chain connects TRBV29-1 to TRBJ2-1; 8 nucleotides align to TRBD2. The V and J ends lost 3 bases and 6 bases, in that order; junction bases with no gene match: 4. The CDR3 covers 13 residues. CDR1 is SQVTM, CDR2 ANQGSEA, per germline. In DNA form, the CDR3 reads TGCAGCGTTGATCTCGGGAGGGGCAATGAGCAGTTCTTC. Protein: CSVDLGRGNEQFF.

The CDR3 DNA sequence: TGTGCCATCAGTGCTCTAGGGGTAAACGGCGAGCAGTACTTC. Translating gives CAISALGVNGEQYF. This chain links TRBV10-3 with TRBJ2-7; a possible D gene is TRBD1 (5 bases). The germline gives CDR1 ENHRY, CDR2 SYGVKD. V was trimmed by 4 bases and J by 6 bases, leaving 16 bases between them. The CDR3 length is 14 residues.

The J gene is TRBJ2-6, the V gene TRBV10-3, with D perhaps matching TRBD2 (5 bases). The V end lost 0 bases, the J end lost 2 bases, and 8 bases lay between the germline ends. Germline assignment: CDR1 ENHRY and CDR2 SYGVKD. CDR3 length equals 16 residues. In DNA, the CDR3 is TGTGCCATCAGTGAGTCGGCCGGGGCTGGGGCCAACGTCCTGACTTTC. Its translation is CAISESAGAGANVLTF.

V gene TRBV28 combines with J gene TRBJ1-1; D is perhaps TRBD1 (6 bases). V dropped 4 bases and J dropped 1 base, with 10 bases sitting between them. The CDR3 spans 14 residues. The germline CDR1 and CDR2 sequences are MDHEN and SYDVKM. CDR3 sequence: CASSSPGENTEAFF. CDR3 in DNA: TGTGCCAGCAGTTCACCAGGGGAGAACACTGAAGCTTTCTTT.

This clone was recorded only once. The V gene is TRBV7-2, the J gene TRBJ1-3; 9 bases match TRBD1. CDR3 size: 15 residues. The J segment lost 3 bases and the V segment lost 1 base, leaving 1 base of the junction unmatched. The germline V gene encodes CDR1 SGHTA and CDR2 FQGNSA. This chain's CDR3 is CASSLGQGGGNTIYF. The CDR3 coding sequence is TGTGCCAGCAGCTTAGGACAGGGGGGTGGAAACACCATATATTTT.

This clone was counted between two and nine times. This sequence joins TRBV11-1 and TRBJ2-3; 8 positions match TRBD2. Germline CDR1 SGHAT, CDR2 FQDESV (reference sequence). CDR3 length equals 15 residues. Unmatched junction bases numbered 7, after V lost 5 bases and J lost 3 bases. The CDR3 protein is CASSVRTSRTDTQYF. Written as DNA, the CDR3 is TGTGCCAGCAGCGTACGGACTAGCAGGACAGATACGCAGTATTTT.

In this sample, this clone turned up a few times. The CDR3 coding sequence is TGTGCCAGCAGTGCGAACAGGGGAGCGGGTGAAAAACTGTTTTTT. It yields the protein CASSANRGAGEKLFF. The genes are TRBV6-4 and TRBJ1-4; TRBD1 matches 7 bases. The CDR3 covers 15 residues. V lost 4 bases and J lost 7; bases outside the gene matches: 9. Per the germline V gene, CDR1 is MRHNA and CDR2 is SNTAGT.

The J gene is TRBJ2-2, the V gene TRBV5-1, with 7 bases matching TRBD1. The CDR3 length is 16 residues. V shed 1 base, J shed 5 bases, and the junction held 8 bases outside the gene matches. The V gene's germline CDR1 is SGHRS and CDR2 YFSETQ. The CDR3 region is CASSLRSGQTTGELFF. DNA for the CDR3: TGCGCCAGCAGCTTGCGATCGGGACAGACAACCGGGGAGCTGTTTTTT.

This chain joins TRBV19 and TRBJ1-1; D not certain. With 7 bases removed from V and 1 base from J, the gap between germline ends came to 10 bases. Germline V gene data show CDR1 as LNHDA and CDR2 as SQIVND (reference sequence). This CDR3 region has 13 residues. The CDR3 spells CASNRVPNTEAFF. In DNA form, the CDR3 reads TGTGCCAGTAATCGGGTACCGAACACTGAAGCTTTCTTT.

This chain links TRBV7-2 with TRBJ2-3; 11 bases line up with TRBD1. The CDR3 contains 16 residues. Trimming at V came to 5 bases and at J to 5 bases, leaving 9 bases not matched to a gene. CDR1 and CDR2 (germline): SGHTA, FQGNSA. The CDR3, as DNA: TGTGCCAGCAGCACCCGGGACAGGGGGTTTGTAGATACGCAGTATTTT. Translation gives CASSTRDRGFVDTQYF. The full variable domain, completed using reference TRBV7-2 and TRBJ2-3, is GAGVSQSPSNKVTEKGKDVELRCDPISGHTALYWYRQSLGQGLEFLIYFQGNSAPDKSGLPSDRFSAERTGGSVSTLTIQRTQQEDSAVYLCASSTRDRGFVDTQYFGPGTRLTVL.

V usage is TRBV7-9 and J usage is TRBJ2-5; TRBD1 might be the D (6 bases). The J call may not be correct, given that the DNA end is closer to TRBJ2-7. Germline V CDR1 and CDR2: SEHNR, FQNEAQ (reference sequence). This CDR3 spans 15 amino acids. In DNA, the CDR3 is TGTGCCAGCAGCTTAGATGCAGGGGCCGCCTACGAGCAGTACTTC. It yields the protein CASSLDAGAAYEQYF.

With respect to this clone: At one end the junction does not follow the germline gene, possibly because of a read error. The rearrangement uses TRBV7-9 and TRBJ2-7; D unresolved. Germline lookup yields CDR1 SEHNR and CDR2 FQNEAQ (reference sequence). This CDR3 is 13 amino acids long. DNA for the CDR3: TGTGCCAGCAGTTTAGGCGCCCCCGGCGAGCAGTACTTC. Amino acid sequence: CASSLGAPGEQYF. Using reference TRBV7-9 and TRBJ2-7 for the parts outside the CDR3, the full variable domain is DTGVSQNPRHKITKRGQNVTFRCDPISEHNRLYWYRQTLGQGPEFLTYFQNEAQLEKSRLLSDRFSAERPKGSFSTLEIQRTEQGDSAMYLCASSLGAPGEQYFGPGTRLTVT.

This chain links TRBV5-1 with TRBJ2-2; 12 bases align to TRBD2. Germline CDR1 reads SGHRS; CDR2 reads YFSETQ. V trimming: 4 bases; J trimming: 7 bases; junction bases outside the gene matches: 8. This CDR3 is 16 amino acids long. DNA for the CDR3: TGCGCCAGCAGCCCTAGGACTAGCGGGACGGACGGGGAGCTGTTTTTT. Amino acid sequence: CASSPRTSGTDGELFF. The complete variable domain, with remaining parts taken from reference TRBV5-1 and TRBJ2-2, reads KAGVTQTPRYLIKTRGQQVTLSCSPISGHRSVSWYQQTPGQGLQFLFEYFSETQRNKGNFPGRFSGRQFSNSRSEMNVSTLELGDSALYLCASSPRTSGTDGELFFGEGSRLTVL.

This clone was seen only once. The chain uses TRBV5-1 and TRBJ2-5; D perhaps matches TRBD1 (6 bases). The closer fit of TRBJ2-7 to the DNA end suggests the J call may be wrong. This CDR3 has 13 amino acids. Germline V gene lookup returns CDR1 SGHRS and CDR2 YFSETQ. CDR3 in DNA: TGCGCCAGCAGCTTGGAGGACAGCTACGAGCAGTACTTC. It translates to CASSLEDSYEQYF.

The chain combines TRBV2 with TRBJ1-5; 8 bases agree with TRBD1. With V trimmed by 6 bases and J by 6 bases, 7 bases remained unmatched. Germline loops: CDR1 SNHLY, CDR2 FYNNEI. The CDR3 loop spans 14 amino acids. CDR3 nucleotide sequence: TGTGCCAGCAGGGGCCAGGGGGCGGGTCAGCCCCAGCATTTT. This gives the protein CASRGQGAGQPQHF.

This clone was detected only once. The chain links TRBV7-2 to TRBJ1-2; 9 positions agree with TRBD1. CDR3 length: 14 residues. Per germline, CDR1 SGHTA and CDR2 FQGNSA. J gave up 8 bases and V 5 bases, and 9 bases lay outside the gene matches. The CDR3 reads CASSPGQGDRGYTF. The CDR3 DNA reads TGTGCCAGCAGCCCGGGACAGGGTGACCGCGGCTACACCTTC.

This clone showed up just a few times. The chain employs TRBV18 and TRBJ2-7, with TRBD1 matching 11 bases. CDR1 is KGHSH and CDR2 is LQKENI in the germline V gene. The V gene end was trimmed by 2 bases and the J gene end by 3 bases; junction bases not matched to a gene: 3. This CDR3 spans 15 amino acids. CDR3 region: CASSPRTGGNYEQYF. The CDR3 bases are TGTGCCAGCTCACCAAGGACAGGGGGCAACTACGAGCAGTACTTC.

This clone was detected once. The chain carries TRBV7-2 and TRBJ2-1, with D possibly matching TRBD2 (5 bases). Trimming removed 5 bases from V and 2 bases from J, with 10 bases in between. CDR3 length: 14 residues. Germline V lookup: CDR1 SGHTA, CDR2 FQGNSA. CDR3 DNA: TGTGCCAGCAGCCCTACTAGTACCTACAATGAGCAGTTCTTC. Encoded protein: CASSPTSTYNEQFF.

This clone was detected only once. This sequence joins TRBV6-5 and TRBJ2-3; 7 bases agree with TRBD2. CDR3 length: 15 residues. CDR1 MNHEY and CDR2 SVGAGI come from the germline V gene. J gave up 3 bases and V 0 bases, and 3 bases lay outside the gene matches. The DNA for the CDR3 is TGTGCCAGCAGTTACTCGGGAGGGCCGACAGATACGCAGTATTTT. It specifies CASSYSGGPTDTQYF.